The 16 T cell receptor beta chains in this list originate from one sample, sequenced in a study of tumor-infiltrating lymphocytes in primary liver carcinoma. They got blood RNA out of unsorted whole blood and also pulled out germline DNA. cDNA specific to TCR beta was made from 500 ng of total RNA, with a constant-region primer employed for priming. A slightly modified ARM-PCR protocol with three nested multiplex PCR rounds produced these TCR beta libraries. The study ran its first two PCR rounds for roughly 10 cycles each, using TRBV1-TRBV30 forward primers and a C-beta reverse primer. TCRdb re-derived calls from the multiplex PCR reads in MiXCR, one entry per CDR3 protein. The sample records about 320,000 distinct CDR3 sequences, 55% to 65% being singletons. The specimen sequenced was peripheral blood. The receptors were sampled from a middle-aged man with primary liver carcinoma and hepatitis B virus infection.

On this clonotype itself: One base away lies a much larger clone, so this may be a sequencing read error. V and J are TRBV4-1 and TRBJ1-4; D gene unclear. In germline, CDR1 is MGHRA, CDR2 YSYEKL. V was shortened by 1 base and J by 4 bases, with 16 bases between the two germline ends. This CDR3 is 17 amino acids long. CDR3: CASSQGDRAGNNEKLFF. The DNA of the CDR3 is TGCGCCAGCAGCCAAGGTGATAGGGCCGGCAATAATGAAAAACTGTTTTTT.

V usage is TRBV24-1 and J usage is TRBJ1-5; D unclear. Germline loops: CDR1 KGHDR, CDR2 SFDVKD. V was shortened by 9 bases and J by 9 bases, with 11 bases between the two germline ends. CDR3 length: 11 amino acids. The DNA for the CDR3 is TGTGCCACCGGGCCCCTGGGGCCCCAGCATTTT. Encoded protein: CATGPLGPQHF.

In the case of this clonotype: Given a much more abundant clone one base away, this may be a read error. The chain is built from TRBV29-1 and TRBJ1-1; TRBD1 aligns across 9 bases. This CDR3 region has 13 residues. Looked up from germline, CDR1 is SQVTM and CDR2 is ANQGSEA. CDR3 DNA sequence: TGCAGCACAGGACAGGGGATGAACACTGAAGTTTTCTTT. This gives the protein CSTGQGMNTEVFF.

Worth noting for this clonotype: A much larger clone lies a single base off, so this may be a read error. The missing conserved phenylalanine or tryptophan at the end of this CDR3 makes a read error likely. The chain recombines TRBV12-3 or TRBV12-4 with TRBJ2-5; D is undetermined. V was cut by 7 bases and J by 5 bases, with 14 bases left in between. The CDR3 spans 13 residues. CDR3 sequence reads: CASTLVESETQYS. The CDR3 DNA reads as TGTGCCAGCACCCTAGTGGAGAGTGAGACCCAGTACTCC.

The rearrangement links TRBV6-2 or TRBV6-3 to TRBJ1-5; no clear D gene. Looked up from germline, CDR1 is MNHEY and CDR2 is SVGEGT. The CDR3 spans 13 residues. The V end was cut by 5 bases, the J end by 0 bases, with 5 bases between. Here the CDR3 reads CASSRASNQPQHF. The CDR3 region has the DNA TGTGCCAGCAGTCGGGCTAGCAATCAGCCCCAGCATTTT.

Note on this clonotype: Since a much larger clone is just one base distant, this may be a read error. The V gene is TRBV6-5, the J gene TRBJ1-5; 9 bases are shared with TRBD1. CDR1 MNHEY and CDR2 SVGAGI come from the germline V gene. The length of the CDR3 is 14 residues. The CDR3: CASSQGQGNQSQHF. The CDR3 bases are TGTGCCAGCAGCCAGGGACAGGGTAATCAGTCCCAGCATTTT.

Comments on this clonotype: Without the conserved terminal phenylalanine or tryptophan, this CDR3 likely stems from a read error. The chain uses TRBV29-1 and TRBJ2-1; either TRBD1 or TRBD2 may supply D (5 bases each). This CDR3 has 12 residues. Trimming cost V 3 bases and J 8 bases, with 11 bases left between them. Germline V CDR1 and CDR2: SQVTM, ANQGSEA. In nucleotides, the CDR3 is TGCAGCGTTGATCTGGGGGTGGATGAGCAGTTCTCC. Its protein product is CSVDLGVDEQFS.

As regards this clonotype: Possible read error: a much larger clone is one base away. The CDR3 ends on some other residue instead of the conserved phenylalanine or tryptophan, so this is likely a read error. The rearrangement links TRBV11-1 to TRBJ1-4; TRBD1 might be the D (6 bases). Per germline, CDR1 SGHAT and CDR2 FQDESV (reference sequence). Deletions cut 5 bases from V and 8 bases from J, with 12 bases between. The CDR3 is 13 amino acids. This CDR3 reads CASSEQGYEKLFP. CDR3 nucleotide sequence: TGTGCCAGCAGCGAACAGGGTTACGAAAAACTGTTTCCT.

This chain connects TRBV25-1 to TRBJ2-4, with no clear D. The CDR3 length is 11 residues. Germline V gene lookup returns CDR1 MGHDK and CDR2 SYGVNS. V lost 5 bases, J lost 6 bases, and 5 bases lay in between. This chain's CDR3 is CASSSLNIQYF. In DNA form, the CDR3 reads TGTGCCAGCAGTTCGTTAAACATTCAGTACTTC.

This clonotype was recorded a few times. The chain uses TRBV24-1 and TRBJ2-1; TRBD2 aligns across 11 bases. V was clipped by 2 bases and J by 4 bases; unmatched bases: 3. This CDR3 contains 16 residues. Per the germline V gene, CDR1 is KGHDR and CDR2 is SFDVKD. CDR3: CATSDSGTSGYNEQFF. The DNA for the CDR3 is TGTGCCACCAGTGATTCCGGGACTAGCGGTTACAATGAGCAGTTCTTC.

About this clonotype itself: The germline gene is not matched at one end of the junction; a read error may be the cause. This chain joins TRBV11-1 and TRBJ2-2; D is perhaps TRBD2 (5 bases). The germline V gene has CDR1 SGHAT and CDR2 FQDESV (reference sequence). The CDR3 is 15 residues long. In nucleotides, the CDR3 is TGTGCCAACAGCAAATTACGGGGTGAGACCGGGGAACTGTTTTTT. Amino acids: CANSKLRGETGELFF.

As for this clonotype: This sequence may be a read error, since a much larger clone differs from it by one base. The CDR3 carries no conserved terminal phenylalanine or tryptophan, so it likely arises from a read error. The CDR3 nucleotides are TGTGCCATCAGTCCGGGACAGGGGTACAATGAGCAGTTCCTC. The encoded protein is CAISPGQGYNEQFL. The chain has TRBV10-3 and TRBJ2-1; 10 positions match TRBD1. The junction had 2 bases not matched to a gene; V was cut back by 5 bases and J by 4 bases. CDR1 and CDR2 (germline): ENHRY, SYGVKD. The CDR3 loop spans 14 amino acids.

This clonotype was recorded many times. The CDR3 here is CASSKYSGSYNEQFF. In nucleotides, the CDR3 is TGTGCCAGCAGTAAATATAGCGGGAGCTACAATGAGCAGTTCTTC. This chain links TRBV6-2 or TRBV6-3 with TRBJ2-1, with 9 bases that match TRBD2. This CDR3 region has 15 residues. J gave up 3 bases and V 5 bases, and 5 bases lay outside the gene matches. In germline, CDR1 is MNHEY, CDR2 SVGEGT.

This clonotype was counted at least ten times. This chain connects TRBV6-5 to TRBJ1-1; unclear D gene. Germline V gene data show CDR1 as MNHEY and CDR2 as SVGAGI. V lost 2 bases to trimming and J lost 3 bases, with 16 bases between them. There are 16 residues in the CDR3. CDR3: CASSYRPPAMHTEAFF. The CDR3 nucleotides read TGTGCCAGCAGTTACCGGCCGCCCGCCATGCACACTGAAGCTTTCTTT.

With regard to this clonotype: The CDR3 carries no conserved terminal phenylalanine or tryptophan, so it likely arises from a read error. V and J are TRBV7-3 and TRBJ2-7; D is uncertain. The CDR3 runs 15 residues. Looked up from germline, CDR1 is SGHTA and CDR2 is FQGTGA. V was clipped by 2 bases and J by 7 bases, with 18 bases between them. CDR3 in amino acids: CASSLALAPLGEQYS. In DNA form, the CDR3 reads TGTGCCAGCAGCTTAGCGCTTGCTCCTTTGGGGGAGCAGTACTCC.

Comments on this clonotype: The missing conserved phenylalanine or tryptophan at the end of this CDR3 makes a read error likely. The chain recombines TRBV11-3 with TRBJ1-1; D not certain. This CDR3 spans 14 amino acids. The germline CDR1 and CDR2 sequences are SGHNT and YENEEA. V shed 1 base and J shed 4 bases, with 10 bases lying between them. CDR3 in DNA: TGTGCCAGCAGCTTAGGCGAAGTGGGCACTGAAGCTTTCTAT. It specifies CASSLGEVGTEAFY.